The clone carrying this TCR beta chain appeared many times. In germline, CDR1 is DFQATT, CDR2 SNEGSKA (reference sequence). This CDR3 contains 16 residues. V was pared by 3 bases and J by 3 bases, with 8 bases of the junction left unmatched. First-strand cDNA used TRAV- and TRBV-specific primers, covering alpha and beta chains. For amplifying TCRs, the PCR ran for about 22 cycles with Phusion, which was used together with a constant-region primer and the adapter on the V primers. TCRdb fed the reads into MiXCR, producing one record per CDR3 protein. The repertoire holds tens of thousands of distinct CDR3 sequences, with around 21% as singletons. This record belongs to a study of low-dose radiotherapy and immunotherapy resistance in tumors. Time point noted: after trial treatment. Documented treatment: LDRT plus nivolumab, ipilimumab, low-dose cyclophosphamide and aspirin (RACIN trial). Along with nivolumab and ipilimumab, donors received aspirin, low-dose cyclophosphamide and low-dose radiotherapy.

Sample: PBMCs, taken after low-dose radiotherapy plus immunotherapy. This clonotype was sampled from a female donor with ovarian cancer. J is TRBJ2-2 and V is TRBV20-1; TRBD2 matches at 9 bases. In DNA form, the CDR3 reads TGCAGTGCTAGGGCTAGCGGGAATGCCGACACCGGGGAGCTGTTTTTT. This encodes CSARASGNADTGELFF.